This T cell receptor beta chain was sequenced during a study of Ad26.COV2.S vaccination and SARS-CoV-2 variants (dated by TCRdb to the early 2020s). About the investigation overall: Donors in the vaccine arm were drawn from COV1001, a phase I-IIa trial of Ad26.COV2.S in healthy adults that was multicentre, randomized, double-blind and placebo-controlled. Investigators remained blinded to trial group allocation during experiments and outcome assessment. Trial participants were randomized into five groups of five, in which low-dose or high-dose Ad26.COV2.S was given once or twice, or placebo was given on both occasions. The TCR-sequenced set comprised around 32 samples: some 19 Ad26.COV2.S vaccine recipients, 5 placebo recipients and 8 SARS-CoV-2 convalescent individuals. Ad26.COV2.S was administered intramuscularly at a dose of 5x10^10 or 1x10^11 viral particles, either as one shot or as two shots given 56 days apart. TCRbeta repertoire sequencing served as the tool for gauging how specific and how broad the SARS-CoV-2-reactive T cell receptors were following Ad26.COV2.S vaccination.

The immunoSEQ Assay was used to sequence TCRbeta CDR3 regions. After extraction, genomic DNA underwent amplification by bias-controlled multiplex PCR, followed by high-throughput sequencing. Per the source publication's procedure: To quantify the absolute abundance of each unique TCRbeta CDR3 region, sequences were collapsed and filtered. T cell fraction was estimated by normalization of TCRbeta template counts to usable DNA, with usable DNA being measured through amplification of reference genes present in all nucleated cells. Repertoire TCRs were annotated as SARS-CoV-2-specific when V gene, CDR3 amino acid sequence and J gene were exactly matched to a known reactive TCR set. The reference SARS-CoV-2 TCR set was obtained from MIRA and was filtered for enrichment in COVID-19-positive ImmuneCODE repertoires, whereby public or cross-reactive TCRs were removed. Using the MIRA antigens, annotated TCRs were further analysed by specific ORF or by position within an ORF. Breadth was defined as the number of annotated unique rearrangements divided by the total number of unique productive rearrangements, and depth was defined as the summed frequency of the annotated unique rearrangements. TCR breadth was compared between groups using two-sided Wilcoxon rank-sum tests. TCRdb took this table from immuneACCESS and kept in-frame rearrangements with V and J called. Such tables lack part of the clones; where checked against another copy, unresolved V genes explain under half of the gap, and the rest is unexplained. The V and J calls and clone size were taken over from that table, and D and trimming were inferred from the DNA. The sample records about 350,000 clones, around 86% of which are singletons. About 3.5% of the sample is in the top ten clones.

Regarding this clone: Its antigen has not been determined. No base quality values were provided; no much bigger clone lies one nucleotide off.

Points the paper makes about the study in general: Comparable non-spike TCR breadth was observed between vaccine and placebo recipients, consistent with only spike being contained in the vaccine. Higher spike-specific TCR breadth was observed in Ad26.COV2.S recipients than in placebo recipients (P = 0.0014). According to the authors, total T cell responses may have been underestimated by the TCR breadth and depth analyses. Comparing responses between vaccine doses or regimens was not something the study was powered to do. After vaccination, spike-specific CD8+ and CD4+ T cell responses were reported to show substantial breadth.

The sample's treatment or condition label is to be understood as: 15 to 20 received Ad26.COV2.S at low or high dose, single or two shots; about 5 received placebo; per-sample allocation not given. Repertoires of vaccine and placebo recipients were sequenced from samples taken on day 63 after the first injection. Between 29 July and 7 August 2020, Cohort 1b enrolled about two dozen adults aged 18-55 years at one site in Boston, USA. As a vaccine, Ad26.COV2.S was a replication-incompetent adenovirus type 26 vector that expressed a prefusion-stabilized SARS-CoV-2 spike protein derived from the original Wuhan strain. From cysteine to phenylalanine, the CDR3 is 17 amino acids long. Only the CDR3 DNA stays, 51 bases, in frame from base 1. V loses 3 bases at its end and J loses 5 bases; junction bases beyond the gene matches: 11. According to the germline V gene, CDR1 reads SGDLS and CDR2 reads YYNGEE.

This TCR derives from a person between 18 and 59 years old who received the Ad26.COV2.S COVID-19 vaccine or a placebo. The sequence joins TRBV9 to TRBJ1-6, and 7 junction bases match TRBD1. The sample was peripheral blood, taken in a trial of Ad26.COV2.S vaccine versus placebo. The bases are TGTGCCAGCAGCGACTCAGACCGGGACAGAGATAATTCACCCCTCCACTTT. This sequence encodes CASSDSDRDRDNSPLHF.